The next 18 T cell receptor beta chains were all read from a single sample in a study of human T cells and chemical hapten exposure. Time point: patch test 3, about 24 weeks after DPC sensitization. The treatment here: therapeutic diphenylcyclopropenone sensitization with weekly scalp DPC. One entry per CDR3 protein results from TCRdb running MiXCR on the RACE reads. The repertoire has 85,000 to 100,000 distinct CDR3 sequences, 25% to 30% of them found once; the top ten carry 10%. This material consisted of whole blood, taken in connection with sensitization to the hapten diphenylcyclopropenone (DPC). These TCRs come from a man aged 40-55 years with alopecia areata. Some clones in this sample may be carry-over from other donors' samples.

This clonotype has ten or more counts. DNA for the CDR3: TGTGCCAGCTCATCTGGGGAGGGAAGGTCCTATGGCTACACCTTC. It encodes CASSSGEGRSYGYTF. The V call is TRBV18, the J call TRBJ1-2; D unclear. Germline lookup yields CDR1 KGHSH and CDR2 LQKENI. V lost 5 bases and J lost 4, with 17 bases in between. This CDR3 comprises 15 residues.

J is TRBJ2-1 and V is TRBV7-9, with D unresolved. Per germline, CDR1 SEHNR and CDR2 FQNEAQ (reference sequence). The CDR3 is 11 residues long. V lost 5 bases, J lost 9 bases, and 8 bases lay in between. CDR3 nucleotides: TGTGCCAGCAGCGATTCGGGTGAGCAGTTCTTC. Protein: CASSDSGEQFF.

This clonotype showed up many times. This chain uses TRBV5-5 with TRBJ1-1; TRBD1 aligns across 8 bases. The germline gives CDR1 SGHKS, CDR2 YYEKEE (reference sequence). V shed 5 bases and J 1 base; nucleotides not matched to a gene: 4. This CDR3 has 14 residues. DNA for the CDR3: TGTGCCAGCAGTTTTCAGGGGGCGAACACTGAAGCTTTCTTT. Encoded protein: CASSFQGANTEAFF.

This clonotype was counted at least ten times. The chain is built from TRBV2 and TRBJ2-3; a weak D match, TRBD1 (5 bases). From germline, CDR1 is SNHLY and CDR2 FYNNEI. V lost 2 bases, J lost 5 bases, and 14 bases lay in between. The CDR3 sequence is 15 residues long. CDR3 nucleotides: TGTGCCAGCAGTGAATATCCAGGGTCGAGAGATACGCAGTATTTT. It translates to CASSEYPGSRDTQYF.

This clonotype has more than one count but fewer than ten. This chain uses TRBV29-1 with TRBJ2-1; TRBD1 aligns across 9 bases. Germline V lookup: CDR1 SQVTM, CDR2 ANQGSEA. The junction had 8 bases not matched to a gene; V was cut back by 2 bases and J by 9 bases. The CDR3 contains 14 residues. This CDR3 is CSVEHRDRVSEQFF. In DNA, the CDR3 is TGCAGCGTTGAACACCGGGACAGGGTGAGTGAGCAGTTCTTC.

V usage is TRBV3-1 and J usage is TRBJ2-3; TRBD2 aligns across 14 bases. The CDR3 spans 19 residues. Germline loops: CDR1 LGHDT, CDR2 YNNKEL (reference sequence). V was clipped by 0 bases and J by 0 bases; unmatched bases: 5. CDR3 protein: CASSQEGLAGVPSTDTQYF. In DNA form, the CDR3 reads TGTGCCAGCAGCCAAGAGGGACTAGCGGGAGTACCTAGCACAGATACGCAGTATTTT.

This clonotype was detected a few times. The rearrangement uses TRBV20-1 and TRBJ1-2, with D possibly TRBD1 on 5 matching bases. Trimming removed 6 bases from V and 5 bases from J, with 16 bases in between. Germline loops: CDR1 DFQATT, CDR2 SNEGSKA (reference sequence). The CDR3 is 13 residues long. The CDR3: CSAGGGSGYGYTF. CDR3 DNA: TGCAGTGCCGGGGGGGGTAGTGGGTATGGCTACACCTTC.

This clonotype was seen a handful of times. This rearrangement joins TRBV28 to TRBJ1-5; no clear D. Germline V gene lookup returns CDR1 MDHEN and CDR2 SYDVKM. With 1 base removed from V and 2 bases from J, the gap between germline ends came to 3 bases. The CDR3 length is 13 residues. The CDR3 is CASSLLGNQPQHF. The CDR3 DNA is TGTGCCAGCAGTTTATTGGGCAATCAGCCCCAGCATTTT.

The chain is built from TRBV27 and TRBJ2-5, with a weak D call TRBD1 (6 bases). V was cut by 5 bases and J by 1 base, with 11 bases left in between. Germline V gives CDR1 MNHEY, CDR2 SMNVEV (reference sequence). The CDR3 extends over 14 amino acids. CDR3 nucleotides: TGTGCCAGCAGTAGCAGGGGACCCCAAGAGACCCAGTACTTC. Encoded protein: CASSSRGPQETQYF.

The chain combines TRBV28 with TRBJ2-3; D gene ambiguous. The CDR3 is made up of 12 amino acids. Between the trimmed V and J ends, which lost 6 bases and 0 bases, there was a span of 4 bases. Looked up from germline, CDR1 is MDHEN and CDR2 is SYDVKM. This CDR3 reads CASRASTDTQYF. Here the CDR3 DNA reads TGTGCCAGCAGGGCGAGCACAGATACGCAGTATTTT.

The chain joins TRBV12-3 or TRBV12-4 to TRBJ1-1, with D perhaps TRBD1 (6 bases). This CDR3 has 14 residues. V gave up 5 bases and J gave up 2 bases, with 12 bases separating them. The CDR3 region is CASSRRGRNTEAFF. The CDR3 DNA reads TGTGCCAGCAGTCGCAGGGGTCGCAACACTGAAGCTTTCTTT.

The V call is TRBV4-1, the J call TRBJ1-5; D not certain. Trimming pared 4 bases from V and 4 bases from J, leaving 17 bases between. This CDR3 region has 16 residues. From germline, CDR1 is MGHRA and CDR2 YSYEKL. The CDR3 is CASSPRTQTTNQPQHF. In DNA form, the CDR3 reads TGCGCCAGCAGCCCGCGAACGCAAACTACAAATCAGCCCCAGCATTTT.

A few counts support this clonotype. J is TRBJ1-6 and V is TRBV5-1; possible D gene TRBD1, 6 bases. This CDR3 comprises 17 residues. Trimming took 4 bases from V and 0 from J, leaving 14 bases between them. Germline V CDR1 and CDR2: SGHRS, YFSETQ. The chain's CDR3 is CASSRQELSSYNSPLHF. For the CDR3, the DNA is TGCGCCAGCAGCCGACAGGAGCTGAGCTCCTATAATTCACCCCTCCACTTT.

The V gene is TRBV29-1, the J gene TRBJ1-1, with D maybe TRBD1 (5 bases). CDR1 and CDR2 from the germline V gene are SQVTM and ANQGSEA. V shed 3 bases and J shed 2 bases, with 10 bases lying between them. CDR3 length: 13 amino acids. CDR3 region: CSVEGLVNTEAFF. The CDR3 coding sequence is TGCAGCGTTGAGGGGCTGGTAAACACTGAAGCTTTCTTT.

The V gene is TRBV25-1, the J gene TRBJ1-6, with D hard to call. This CDR3 is 14 amino acids long. V shed 3 bases and J shed 9 bases, with 12 bases lying between them. CDR1 is MGHDK and CDR2 is SYGVNS in the germline V gene. The chain's CDR3 is CASSESGVRSPLHF. The CDR3 nucleotides are TGTGCCAGCAGTGAGTCGGGTGTGCGTTCACCCCTCCACTTT.

The chain combines TRBV15 with TRBJ1-5; D unresolved. The length of the CDR3 is 12 residues. V lost 3 bases and J lost 7, with 7 bases in between. From germline, CDR1 is LNHNV and CDR2 YYDKDF (reference sequence). This CDR3 reads CATSSYSQPQHF. The CDR3 nucleotides read TGTGCCACCAGCAGCTACAGCCAGCCCCAGCATTTT.

The V call is TRBV29-1, the J call TRBJ2-7; 10 bases fit TRBD1. The CDR3 sequence is 14 residues long. J lost 3 bases, V lost 6 bases, and 8 bases had no gene match. Germline values: CDR1 SQVTM, CDR2 ANQGSEA. DNA for the CDR3: TGCAGCGTCTTGGGAGGACAGGGGGTCTACGAGCAGTACTTC. Protein product: CSVLGGQGVYEQYF.

The chain links TRBV20-1 to TRBJ1-6, with D possibly being TRBD1 (6 bases). The CDR3 sequence is 14 residues long. V lost 3 bases and J lost 10, with 16 bases in between. In germline, CDR1 is DFQATT, CDR2 SNEGSKA (reference sequence). The CDR3 sequence is CSASAGTPRSPLHF. CDR3 sequence (DNA): TGCAGTGCTAGTGCCGGGACACCTAGATCACCCCTCCACTTT.